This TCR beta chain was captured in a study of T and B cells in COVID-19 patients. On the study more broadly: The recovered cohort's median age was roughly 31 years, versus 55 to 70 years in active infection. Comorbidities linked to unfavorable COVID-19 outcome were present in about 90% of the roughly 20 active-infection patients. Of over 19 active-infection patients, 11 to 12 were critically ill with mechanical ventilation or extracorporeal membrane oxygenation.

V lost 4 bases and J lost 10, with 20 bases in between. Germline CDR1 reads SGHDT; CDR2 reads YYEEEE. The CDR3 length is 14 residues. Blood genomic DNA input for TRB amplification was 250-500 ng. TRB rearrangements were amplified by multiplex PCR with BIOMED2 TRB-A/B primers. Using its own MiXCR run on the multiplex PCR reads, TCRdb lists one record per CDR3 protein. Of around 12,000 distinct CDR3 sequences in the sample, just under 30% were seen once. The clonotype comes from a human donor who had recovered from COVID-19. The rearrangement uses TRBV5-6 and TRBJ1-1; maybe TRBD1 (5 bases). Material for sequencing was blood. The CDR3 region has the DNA TGTGCCAGCAGCATCCGTCGGCAGGGCGGTGGAGCTTTCTTT. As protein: CASSIRRQGGGAFF.